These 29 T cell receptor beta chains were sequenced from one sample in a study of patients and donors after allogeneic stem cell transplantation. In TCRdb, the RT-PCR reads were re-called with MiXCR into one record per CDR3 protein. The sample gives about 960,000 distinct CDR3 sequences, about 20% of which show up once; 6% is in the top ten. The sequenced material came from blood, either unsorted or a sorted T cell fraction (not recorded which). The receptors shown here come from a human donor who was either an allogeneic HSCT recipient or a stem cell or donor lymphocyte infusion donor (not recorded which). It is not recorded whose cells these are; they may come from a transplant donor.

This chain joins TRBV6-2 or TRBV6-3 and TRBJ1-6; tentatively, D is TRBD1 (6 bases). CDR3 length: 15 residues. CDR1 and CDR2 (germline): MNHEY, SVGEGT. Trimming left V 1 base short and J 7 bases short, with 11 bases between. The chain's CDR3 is CASSYLDSTNSPLHF. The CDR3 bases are TGTGCCAGCAGTTACTTGGACAGCACAAATTCACCCCTCCACTTT.

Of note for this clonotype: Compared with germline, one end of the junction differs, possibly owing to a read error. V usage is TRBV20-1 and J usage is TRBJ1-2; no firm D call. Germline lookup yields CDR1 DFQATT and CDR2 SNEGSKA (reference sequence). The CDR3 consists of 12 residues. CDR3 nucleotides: TGCAGTGCTCGAGACGGGGACTATGGCTACACCTTC. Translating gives CSARDGDYGYTF.

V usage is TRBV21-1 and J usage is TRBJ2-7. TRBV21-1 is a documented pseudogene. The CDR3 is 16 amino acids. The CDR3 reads CASSNASGSGYHEQYF. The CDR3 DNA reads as TGTGCCAGCAGCAATGCGTCGGGCTCGGGGTACCACGAGCAGTACTTC.

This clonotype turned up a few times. The CDR3 here is CATSIGRTGELFF. DNA of the CDR3: TGTGCCACCAGCATCGGTCGGACCGGGGAGCTGTTTTTT. The chain links TRBV15 to TRBJ2-2; D call uncertain. The V and J ends lost 4 bases and 5 bases respectively, with 8 bases between them. There are 13 residues in the CDR3. CDR1 is LNHNV and CDR2 is YYDKDF in the germline V gene (reference sequence).

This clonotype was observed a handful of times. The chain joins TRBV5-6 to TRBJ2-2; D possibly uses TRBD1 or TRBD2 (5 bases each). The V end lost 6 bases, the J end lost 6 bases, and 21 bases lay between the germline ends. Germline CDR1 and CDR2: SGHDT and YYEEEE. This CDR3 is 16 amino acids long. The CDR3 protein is CASTQNGGYFAGELFF. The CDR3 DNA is TGTGCCAGCACCCAAAATGGGGGATATTTCGCCGGGGAGCTGTTTTTT.

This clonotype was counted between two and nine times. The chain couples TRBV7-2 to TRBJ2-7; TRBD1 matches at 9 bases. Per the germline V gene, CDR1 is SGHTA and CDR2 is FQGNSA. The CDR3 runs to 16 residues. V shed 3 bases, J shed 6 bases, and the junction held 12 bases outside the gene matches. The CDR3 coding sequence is TGTGCCAGCAGCTTCGGTCGGGGACAGGGTTTATTCGAGCAGTACTTC. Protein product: CASSFGRGQGLFEQYF. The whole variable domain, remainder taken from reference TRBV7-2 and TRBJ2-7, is GAGVSQSPSNKVTEKGKDVELRCDPISGHTALYWYRQSLGQGLEFLIYFQGNSAPDKSGLPSDRFSAERTGGSVSTLTIQRTQQEDSAVYLCASSFGRGQGLFEQYFGPGTRLTVT.

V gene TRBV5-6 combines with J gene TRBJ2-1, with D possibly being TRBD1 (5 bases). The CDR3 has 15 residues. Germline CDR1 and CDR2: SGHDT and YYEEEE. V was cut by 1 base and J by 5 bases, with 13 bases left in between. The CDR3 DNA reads TGTGCCAGCAGCTTGAGGGGTTTCAAAGACAATGAGCAGTTCTTC. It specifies CASSLRGFKDNEQFF.

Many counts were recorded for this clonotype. CDR3 coding DNA: TGTGCCAGCAGTCTGGACAGGGGGCCCTACGAGCAGTACTTC. Protein product: CASSLDRGPYEQYF. This chain connects TRBV12-3 or TRBV12-4 to TRBJ2-7, with 11 positions matching TRBD1. The CDR3 length is 14 residues. With V trimmed by 5 bases and J by 2 bases, 2 bases remained unmatched.

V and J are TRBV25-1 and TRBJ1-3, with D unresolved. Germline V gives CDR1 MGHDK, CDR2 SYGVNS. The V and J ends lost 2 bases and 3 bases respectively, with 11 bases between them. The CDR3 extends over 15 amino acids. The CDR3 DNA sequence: TGTGCCAGCAGTGAACTGACCGGTAGTGGAAACACCATATATTTT. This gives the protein CASSELTGSGNTIYF.

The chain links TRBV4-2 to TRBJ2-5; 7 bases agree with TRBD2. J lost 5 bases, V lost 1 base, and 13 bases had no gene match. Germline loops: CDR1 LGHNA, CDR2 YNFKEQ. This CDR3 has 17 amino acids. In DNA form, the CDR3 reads TGTGCCAGCAGCCAAGGGTTGGCGGGAGACCTTGGGGAGACCCAGTACTTC. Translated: CASSQGLAGDLGETQYF.

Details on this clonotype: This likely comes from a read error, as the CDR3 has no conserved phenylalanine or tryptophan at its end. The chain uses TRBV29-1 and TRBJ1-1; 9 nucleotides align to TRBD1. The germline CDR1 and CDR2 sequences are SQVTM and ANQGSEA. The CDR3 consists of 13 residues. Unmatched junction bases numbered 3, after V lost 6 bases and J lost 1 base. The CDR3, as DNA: TGCAGCGTCGACAGGGGGACGAACACTGAAGCTTTCCTT. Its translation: CSVDRGTNTEAFL.

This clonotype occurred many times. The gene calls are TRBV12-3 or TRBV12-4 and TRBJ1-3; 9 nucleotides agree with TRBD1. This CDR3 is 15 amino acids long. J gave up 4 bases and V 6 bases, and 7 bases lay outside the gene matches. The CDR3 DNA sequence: TGTGCCAGCAGGGGGGACAGGGAACGGGGAAACACCATATATTTT. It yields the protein CASRGDRERGNTIYF.

This CDR3 is CATTVDWGPTDTQYF. The CDR3 DNA reads TGTGCCACCACGGTGGATTGGGGGCCCACAGATACGCAGTATTTT. The chain uses TRBV11-2 and TRBJ2-3; possibly TRBD1 for D (6 bases). Germline CDR1 and CDR2: SGHAT and FQNNGV. The CDR3 extends over 15 amino acids. V lost 10 bases, J lost 2 bases, and 19 bases lay in between.

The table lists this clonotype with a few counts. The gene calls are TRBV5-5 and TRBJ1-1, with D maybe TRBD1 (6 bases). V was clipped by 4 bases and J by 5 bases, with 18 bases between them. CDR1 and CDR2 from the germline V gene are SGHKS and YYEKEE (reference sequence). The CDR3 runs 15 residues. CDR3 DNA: TGTGCCAGCAGCCCGAATCGTCAGGGGTTAACTGAAGCTTTCTTT. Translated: CASSPNRQGLTEAFF.

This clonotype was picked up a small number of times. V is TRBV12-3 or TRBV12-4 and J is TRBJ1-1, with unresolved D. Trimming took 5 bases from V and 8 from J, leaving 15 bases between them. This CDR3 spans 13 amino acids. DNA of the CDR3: TGTGCCAGCAGTCCTAGCTACGAAAGGGAAGCTTTCTTT. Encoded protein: CASSPSYEREAFF.

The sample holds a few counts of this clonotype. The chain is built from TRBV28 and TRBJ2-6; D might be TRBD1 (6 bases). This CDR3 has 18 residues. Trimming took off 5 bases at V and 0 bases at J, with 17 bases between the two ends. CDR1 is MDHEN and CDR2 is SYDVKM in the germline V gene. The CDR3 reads CASSRASGDTSGANVLTF. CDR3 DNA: TGTGCCAGCAGTAGAGCCTCAGGGGATACCTCTGGGGCCAACGTCCTGACTTTC.

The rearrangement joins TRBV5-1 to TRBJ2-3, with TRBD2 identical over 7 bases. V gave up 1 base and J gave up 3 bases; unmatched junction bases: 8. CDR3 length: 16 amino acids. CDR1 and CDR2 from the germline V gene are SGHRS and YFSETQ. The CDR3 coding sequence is TGCGCCAGCAGCTTGTCGGGGGGAATAGCAACAGATACGCAGTATTTT. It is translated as CASSLSGGIATDTQYF.

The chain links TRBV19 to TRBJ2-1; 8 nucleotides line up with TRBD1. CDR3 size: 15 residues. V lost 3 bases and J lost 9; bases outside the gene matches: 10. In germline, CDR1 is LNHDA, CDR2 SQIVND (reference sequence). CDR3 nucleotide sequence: TGTGCCAGTAGTATTAGTCCCAGGGGGCACGCTGAGCAGTTCTTC. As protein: CASSISPRGHAEQFF.

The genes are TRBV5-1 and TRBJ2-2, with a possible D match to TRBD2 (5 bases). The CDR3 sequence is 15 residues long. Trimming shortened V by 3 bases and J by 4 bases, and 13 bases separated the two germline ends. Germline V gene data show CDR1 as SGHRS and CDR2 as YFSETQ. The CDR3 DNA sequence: TGCGCCAGCAGCTCAGGCTTGGACTCCACCGGGGAGCTGTTTTTT. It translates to CASSSGLDSTGELFF.

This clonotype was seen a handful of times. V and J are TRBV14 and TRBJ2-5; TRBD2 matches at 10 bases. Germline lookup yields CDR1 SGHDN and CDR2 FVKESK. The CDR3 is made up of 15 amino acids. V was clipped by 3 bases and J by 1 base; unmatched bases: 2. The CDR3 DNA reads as TGTGCCAGCAGCCACTGGACTAGCGGCCAAGAGACCCAGTACTTC. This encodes CASSHWTSGQETQYF.

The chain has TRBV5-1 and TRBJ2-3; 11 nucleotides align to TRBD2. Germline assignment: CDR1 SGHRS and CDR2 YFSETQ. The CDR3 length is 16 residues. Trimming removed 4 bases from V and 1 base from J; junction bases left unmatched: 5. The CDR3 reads CASSILAGEGTDTQYF. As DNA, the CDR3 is TGCGCCAGCAGCATACTAGCGGGAGAAGGCACAGATACGCAGTATTTT.

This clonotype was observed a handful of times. CDR3 in amino acids: CSARGGNLGIWNTEAFF. The CDR3 DNA reads as TGCAGTGCTAGAGGGGGGAATTTGGGGATTTGGAACACTGAAGCTTTCTTT. The chain is built from TRBV20-1 and TRBJ1-1; weak D call: TRBD1 (5 bases). The V end was cut by 1 base, the J end by 1 base, with 19 bases between. CDR3 size: 17 residues. The germline gives CDR1 DFQATT, CDR2 SNEGSKA (reference sequence).

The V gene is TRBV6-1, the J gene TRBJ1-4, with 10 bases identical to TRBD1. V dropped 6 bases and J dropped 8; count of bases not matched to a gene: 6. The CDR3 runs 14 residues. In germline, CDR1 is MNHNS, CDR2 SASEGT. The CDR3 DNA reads TGTGCCAGCAGGGGGACAGGGGTAAAGGAAAAACTGTTTTTT. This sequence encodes CASRGTGVKEKLFF.

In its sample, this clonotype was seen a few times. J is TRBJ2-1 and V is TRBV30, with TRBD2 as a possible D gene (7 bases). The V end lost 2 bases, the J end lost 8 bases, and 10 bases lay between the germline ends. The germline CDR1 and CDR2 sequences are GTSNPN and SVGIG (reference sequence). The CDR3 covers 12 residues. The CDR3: CAWSRGGDEQFF. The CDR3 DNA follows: TGTGCCTGGAGTAGGGGGGGCGATGAGCAGTTCTTC.

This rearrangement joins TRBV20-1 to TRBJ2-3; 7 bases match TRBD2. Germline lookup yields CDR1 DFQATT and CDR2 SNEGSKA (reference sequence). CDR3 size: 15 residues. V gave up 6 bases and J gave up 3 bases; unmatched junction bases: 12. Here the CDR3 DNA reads TGCAGTGCCTCCCCAGGCGCGGGAGTGACAGATACGCAGTATTTT. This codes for CSASPGAGVTDTQYF.

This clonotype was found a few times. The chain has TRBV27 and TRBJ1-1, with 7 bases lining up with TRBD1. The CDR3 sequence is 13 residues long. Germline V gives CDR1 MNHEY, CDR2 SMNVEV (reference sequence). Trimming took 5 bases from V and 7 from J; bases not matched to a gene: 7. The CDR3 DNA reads TGTGCCAGCAGTGACAGGGTCAAAGGTGAAGCTTTCTTT. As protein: CASSDRVKGEAFF.

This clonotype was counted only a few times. CDR3 nucleotides: TGCAGTGCTAGAAAGGGGGCGATCACCAACACTGAAGCTTTCTTT. Residues: CSARKGAITNTEAFF. V is TRBV20-1 and J is TRBJ1-1, with 7 bases aligning to TRBD1. Germline values: CDR1 DFQATT, CDR2 SNEGSKA (reference sequence). Trimming removed 2 bases from V and 2 bases from J; junction bases left unmatched: 8. This CDR3 is built from 15 residues.

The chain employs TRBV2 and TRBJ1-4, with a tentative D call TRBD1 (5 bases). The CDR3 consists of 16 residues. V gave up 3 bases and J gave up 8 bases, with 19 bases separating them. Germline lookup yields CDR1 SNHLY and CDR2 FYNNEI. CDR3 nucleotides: TGTGCCAGCAGTGAGAACTGGGATCACCGGGGGGAAAAACTGTTTTTT. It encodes CASSENWDHRGEKLFF.

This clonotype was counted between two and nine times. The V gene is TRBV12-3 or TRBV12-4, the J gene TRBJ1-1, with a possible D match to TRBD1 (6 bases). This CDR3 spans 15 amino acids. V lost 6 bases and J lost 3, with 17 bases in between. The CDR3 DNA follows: TGTGCCAGCAGGACATCAGGGGTTAGAGACACTGAAGCTTTCTTT. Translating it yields CASRTSGVRDTEAFF.